A single sample gave rise to the 11 T cell receptor beta chains below, sequenced in a study of shared clonotypes between healthy human individuals. Only in-frame clones appear in the TCRdb table, and some are missing; sequencing was by immunoSEQ multiplex PCR. The data hold around 1.1 million clones, with roughly 80% observed a single time. Specimen: memory CD4+ T cells from PBMCs. Subset described: CD45RA-negative fraction. The receptors come from a man between 18 and 29 years old in good health. Some clones in this sample may be carry-over from other donors' samples.

This chain joins TRBV5-6 and TRBJ2-1; 7 bases match TRBD2. Germline values: CDR1 SGHDT, CDR2 YYEEEE. CDR3 length equals 17 residues. V trimming: 0 bases; J trimming: 0 bases; junction bases outside the gene matches: 6. The CDR3: CASSLVSGTSSYNEQFF. In DNA form, the CDR3 reads TGTGCCAGCAGCTTGGTGAGCGGGACGAGCTCCTACAATGAGCAGTTCTTC.

The V gene is TRBV18, the J gene TRBJ1-1; no clear D. From germline, CDR1 is KGHSH and CDR2 LQKENI. The CDR3 covers 14 residues. The ends were cut back, 6 bases at V and 1 base at J, with 12 bases in the middle. This CDR3 reads CASSLREENTEAFF. CDR3 nucleotide sequence: TGTGCCAGCTCCCTGCGAGAGGAGAACACTGAAGCTTTCTTT.

V is TRBV30 and J is TRBJ1-5, with D unclear. V was cut by 2 bases and J by 9 bases, with 8 bases left in between. Germline CDR1 reads GTSNPN; CDR2 reads SVGIG (reference sequence). This CDR3 is built from 11 residues. CDR3: CAWSSNGPQHF. CDR3 coding DNA: TGTGCCTGGAGTAGTAATGGGCCCCAGCATTTT.

This clone was observed a handful of times. Just one base apart from a much larger clone, this may be a read error. The genes are TRBV7-8 and TRBJ1-5, with D perhaps matching TRBD1 (5 bases). V lost 3 bases to trimming and J lost 2 bases, with 8 bases between them. The CDR3 is 14 residues long. Germline CDR1 is SGHVS and CDR2 is FQNEAQ. CDR3 protein: CASSFGRGNQPQHF. CDR3 in DNA: TGTGCCAGCAGCTTCGGCAGGGGCAATCAGCCCCAGCATTTT.

This clone was seen a few times. The CDR3: CAWSKTGGDQPQHF. The CDR3 DNA follows: TGTGCCTGGAGTAAAACAGGGGGCGATCAGCCCCAGCATTTT. The chain links TRBV30 to TRBJ1-5; 9 bases agree with TRBD1. Per the germline V gene, CDR1 is GTSNPN and CDR2 is SVGIG (reference sequence). After removal of 2 bases from V and 5 bases from J, the junction contained 4 bases not matched to a gene. The CDR3 has 14 amino acids.

This chain links TRBV15 with TRBJ1-3; D remains unclear. Germline loops: CDR1 LNHNV, CDR2 YYDKDF (reference sequence). The CDR3 runs to 15 residues. V lost 0 bases to trimming and J lost 0 bases, with 6 bases between them. The CDR3 reads CATSRDPVSGNTIYF. The CDR3 DNA reads as TGTGCCACCAGCAGAGATCCGGTCTCTGGAAACACCATATATTTT.

The chain couples TRBV28 to TRBJ1-4; TRBD1 agrees at 7 bases. This CDR3 is built from 14 residues. The germline V gene encodes CDR1 MDHEN and CDR2 SYDVKM. Germline trimming cut 6 bases from V and 4 bases from J; bases unmatched to any gene: 5. CDR3 DNA: TGTGCCAGCAGGTCCGGGACAGTTAATGAAAAACTGTTTTTT. Amino acid sequence: CASRSGTVNEKLFF.

V is TRBV5-1 and J is TRBJ2-3; D not resolved. Per germline, CDR1 SGHRS and CDR2 YFSETQ. The germline V and J ends were trimmed by 3 bases and 2 bases, with 16 bases remaining between them. This CDR3 is built from 16 residues. In nucleotides, the CDR3 is TGCGCCAGCAGCTCCTCAGCCGCCCCAGCCACAGATACGCAGTATTTT. It yields the protein CASSSSAAPATDTQYF.

This rearrangement joins TRBV2 to TRBJ2-1; D not certain. From germline, CDR1 is SNHLY and CDR2 FYNNEI. The length of the CDR3 is 14 residues. Trimming took 8 bases from V and 1 from J, leaving 12 bases between them. The CDR3 DNA follows: TGTGCCAGCGGCCCCTTCACGTCCTACAATGAGCAGTTCTTC. Translation: CASGPFTSYNEQFF.

The rearrangement links TRBV27 to TRBJ2-3, with 7 bases that match TRBD1. Germline values: CDR1 MNHEY, CDR2 SMNVEV (reference sequence). This CDR3 region has 15 residues. Trimming took 6 bases from V and 0 from J; bases not matched to a gene: 6. The CDR3: CASSKRQGSTDTQYF. CDR3 nucleotides: TGTGCCAGCAGCAAAAGACAGGGCAGCACAGATACGCAGTATTTT.

Concerning this clone itself: At one end, the junction sequence differs from germline, possibly due to a read error. The chain couples TRBV4-1 to TRBJ1-4; TRBD1 aligns across 7 bases. The CDR3 consists of 12 residues. Germline V lookup: CDR1 MGHRA, CDR2 YSYEKL. CDR3 coding DNA: TGCGCCAGCAGCCAAATACAGGGGCAGTACCTTTTT. Amino acid sequence: CASSQIQGQYLF.